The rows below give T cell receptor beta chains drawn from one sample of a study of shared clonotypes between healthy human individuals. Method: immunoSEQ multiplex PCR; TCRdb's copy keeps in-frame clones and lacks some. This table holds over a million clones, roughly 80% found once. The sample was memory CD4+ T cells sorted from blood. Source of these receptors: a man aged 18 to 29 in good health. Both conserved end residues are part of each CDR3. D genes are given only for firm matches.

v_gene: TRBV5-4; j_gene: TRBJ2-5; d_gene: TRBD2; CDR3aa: CASSLTSDGQETQYF
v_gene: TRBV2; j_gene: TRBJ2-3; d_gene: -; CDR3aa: CASSAVGTDTQYF
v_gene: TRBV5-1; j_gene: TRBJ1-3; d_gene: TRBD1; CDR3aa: CASSIQTGDGNTIYF
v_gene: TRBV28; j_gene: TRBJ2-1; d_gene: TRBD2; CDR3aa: CASSSRDYQFF
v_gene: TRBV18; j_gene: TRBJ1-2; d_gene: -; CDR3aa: CASSPTAAANYGYTF
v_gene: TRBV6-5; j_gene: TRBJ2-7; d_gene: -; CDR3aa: CASRRDGSYEQYF
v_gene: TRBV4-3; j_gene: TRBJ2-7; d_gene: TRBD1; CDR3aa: CASSPRVGTGAEQYF
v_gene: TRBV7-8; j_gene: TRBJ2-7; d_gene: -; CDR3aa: CASSLVGWVSTYEQYF
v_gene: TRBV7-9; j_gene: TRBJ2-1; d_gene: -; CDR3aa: CASSLDSRVEQFF
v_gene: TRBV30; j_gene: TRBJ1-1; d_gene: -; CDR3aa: CAWTQGGNTEAFF
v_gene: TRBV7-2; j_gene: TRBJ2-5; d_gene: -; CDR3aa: CASSKGLIQETQYF
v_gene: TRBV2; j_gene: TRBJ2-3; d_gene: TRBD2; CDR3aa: CASTAGEAYTQYF
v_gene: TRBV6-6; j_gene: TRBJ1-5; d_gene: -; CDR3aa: CASTTRDFSNQPQHF
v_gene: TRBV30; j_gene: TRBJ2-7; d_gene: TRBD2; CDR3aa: CASSGRASHEQYF
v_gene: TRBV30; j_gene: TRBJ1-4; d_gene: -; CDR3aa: CAWSAPGGLWKLFF
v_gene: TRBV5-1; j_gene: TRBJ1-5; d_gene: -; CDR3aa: CASSPEPGWNQPQHF
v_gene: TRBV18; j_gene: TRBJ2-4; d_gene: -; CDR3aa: CASSPPAGPRGIQYF
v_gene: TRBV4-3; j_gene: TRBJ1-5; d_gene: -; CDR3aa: CASSQDMALNQPQHF
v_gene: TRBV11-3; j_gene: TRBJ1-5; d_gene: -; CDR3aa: CASSLFQPQHF
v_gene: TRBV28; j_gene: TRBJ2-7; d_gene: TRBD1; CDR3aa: CASSRGQRFDEQYF
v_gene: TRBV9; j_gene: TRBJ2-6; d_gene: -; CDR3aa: CASSPIATGVTFSGANVLTF
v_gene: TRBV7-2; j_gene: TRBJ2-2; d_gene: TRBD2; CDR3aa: CASSLVLLLAGGKAGELFF
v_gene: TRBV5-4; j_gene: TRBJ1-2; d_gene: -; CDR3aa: CASSLDLEGTLRRGYTF
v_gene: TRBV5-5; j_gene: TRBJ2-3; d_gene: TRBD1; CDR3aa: CASSFGDRFTDTQYF
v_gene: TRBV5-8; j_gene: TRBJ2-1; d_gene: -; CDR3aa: CASSRGPNSYNEQFF
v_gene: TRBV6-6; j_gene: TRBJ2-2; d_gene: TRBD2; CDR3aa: CASSQTSGNTGELFF
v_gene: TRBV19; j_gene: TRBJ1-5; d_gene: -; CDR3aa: CASSIVVNQPQHF